These T cell receptor beta chains were read from a single sample in a study of T cells in tuberculosis. The data were produced by immunoSEQ multiplex PCR, yet TCRdb's version contains in-frame clones alone and is incomplete. The table includes about 49,000 clones, nearly 95% detected once. Source: PBMCs, taken at tuberculosis diagnosis. These receptors were collected from an adult with tuberculosis. Each CDR3 is given with its conserved first and last residue. Fields, in order: D gene, V gene, clone size, J gene, CDR3 protein, CDR3 DNA. The D gene is left open where the match is weak. Clone size is given for some rows only: seen once, a few or many times, or a class if the clone is expanded.

d_call: TRBD2
v_call: TRBV28
clone_size: NA
j_call: TRBJ2-2
cdr3_aa: CASSSLAVNTGELFF
cdr3_nt: TGTGCCAGCAGTTCCCTAGCGGTTAACACCGGGGAGCTGTTTTTT

d_call: NA
v_call: TRBV7-8
clone_size: NA
j_call: TRBJ2-3
cdr3_aa: CASSSRELGNTDTQYF
cdr3_nt: TGTGCCAGCAGCTCCCGGGAGCTCGGAAACACAGATACGCAGTATTTT

d_call: TRBD2
v_call: TRBV5-4
clone_size: NA
j_call: TRBJ2-5
cdr3_aa: CASSSRGEYQETQYF
cdr3_nt: TGTGCCAGCAGCTCCCGGGGGGAGTACCAAGAGACCCAGTACTTC

d_call: NA
v_call: TRBV19
clone_size: once
j_call: TRBJ2-1
cdr3_aa: CASSVTTYNEQFF
cdr3_nt: TGTGCCAGTAGTGTCACAACCTACAATGAGCAGTTCTTC

d_call: NA
v_call: TRBV7-8
clone_size: once
j_call: TRBJ2-5
cdr3_aa: CASSLAVQETQYF
cdr3_nt: TGTGCCAGCAGCTTAGCCGTACAAGAGACCCAGTACTTC

d_call: NA
v_call: TRBV6-1
clone_size: NA
j_call: TRBJ2-7
cdr3_aa: CATLGSYEQYF
cdr3_nt: TGTGCCACACTAGGGTCCTACGAGCAGTACTTC

d_call: NA
v_call: TRBV5-1
clone_size: NA
j_call: TRBJ1-1
cdr3_aa: CASSLVTGKNTEAFF
cdr3_nt: TGCGCCAGCAGCTTGGTTACAGGGAAGAACACTGAAGCTTTCTTT

d_call: TRBD1
v_call: TRBV11-2
clone_size: NA
j_call: TRBJ1-2
cdr3_aa: CASSSAGTGGEEGYTF
cdr3_nt: TGTGCCAGCAGCTCCGCAGGGACAGGGGGCGAAGAGGGCTACACCTTC

d_call: NA
v_call: TRBV2
clone_size: NA
j_call: TRBJ2-7
cdr3_aa: CASRGGTYEQYF
cdr3_nt: TGTGCCAGCAGAGGGGGAACCTACGAGCAGTACTTC

d_call: NA
v_call: TRBV5-1
clone_size: NA
j_call: TRBJ1-1
cdr3_aa: CASSLKRGNTEAFF
cdr3_nt: TGCGCCAGCAGCTTGAAGCGCGGGAACACTGAAGCTTTCTTT

d_call: TRBD1
v_call: TRBV27
clone_size: NA
j_call: TRBJ2-1
cdr3_aa: CASSLSYIIRQGTRSPYNEQFF
cdr3_nt: TGTGCCAGCAGTTTATCTTACATCATAAGACAGGGAACGAGGAGCCCCTACAATGAGCAGTTCTTC

d_call: NA
v_call: TRBV4-3
clone_size: NA
j_call: TRBJ2-7
cdr3_aa: CASSDGPGSYEQYF
cdr3_nt: TGCGCCAGCAGCGATGGGCCAGGGTCCTACGAGCAGTACTTC

d_call: NA
v_call: TRBV5-4
clone_size: NA
j_call: TRBJ1-2
cdr3_aa: CAHPIGQDGYTF
cdr3_nt: TGTGCCCACCCGATTGGTCAGGATGGCTACACCTTC

d_call: NA
v_call: TRBV6-1
clone_size: NA
j_call: TRBJ1-5
cdr3_aa: CASTESYNQPQHF
cdr3_nt: TGTGCCAGCACTGAATCCTACAATCAGCCCCAGCATTTT

d_call: NA
v_call: TRBV30
clone_size: NA
j_call: TRBJ2-1
cdr3_aa: CASQGLAVNEQFF
cdr3_nt: TGTGCCTCACAGGGCCTAGCAGTTAATGAGCAGTTCTTC

d_call: NA
v_call: TRBV15
clone_size: NA
j_call: TRBJ2-7
cdr3_aa: CATSSFFAGDHEQYF
cdr3_nt: TGTGCCACCAGCAGCTTTTTCGCAGGGGACCACGAGCAGTACTTC

d_call: TRBD1
v_call: TRBV30
clone_size: NA
j_call: TRBJ1-3
cdr3_aa: CAWSLDRGGNTIYF
cdr3_nt: TGTGCCTGGAGTCTTGACAGGGGGGGAAACACCATATATTTT

d_call: NA
v_call: TRBV25-1
clone_size: NA
j_call: TRBJ2-3
cdr3_aa: CASSIRQGTDTQYF
cdr3_nt: TGTGCCAGCAGTATACGTCAGGGCACAGATACGCAGTATTTT

d_call: NA
v_call: TRBV2
clone_size: NA
j_call: TRBJ1-1
cdr3_aa: CASSFYPGNTEAFF
cdr3_nt: TGTGCCAGCAGTTTTTACCCGGGGAACACTGAAGCTTTCTTT

d_call: NA
v_call: TRBV4-1
clone_size: NA
j_call: TRBJ2-1
cdr3_aa: CASSQETGRPNNEQFF
cdr3_nt: TGCGCCAGCAGCCAAGAAACAGGGAGACCCAACAATGAGCAGTTCTTC

d_call: NA
v_call: TRBV29-1
clone_size: NA
j_call: TRBJ1-2
cdr3_aa: CSVEDGSQNYGYTF
cdr3_nt: TGCAGCGTTGAAGATGGATCACAGAACTATGGCTACACCTTC

d_call: TRBD1
v_call: TRBV5-1
clone_size: NA
j_call: TRBJ1-6
cdr3_aa: CASSYFDRGSVDSPLHF
cdr3_nt: TGCGCCAGCAGCTACTTCGACAGGGGTTCGGTGGATTCACCCCTCCACTTT

d_call: TRBD2
v_call: TRBV5-1
clone_size: NA
j_call: TRBJ2-3
cdr3_aa: CASSPQPGLAPTDTQYF
cdr3_nt: TGCGCCAGCAGCCCACAACCGGGACTAGCTCCCACAGATACGCAGTATTTT

d_call: NA
v_call: TRBV29-1
clone_size: NA
j_call: TRBJ1-2
cdr3_aa: CSVLFDNYGYTF
cdr3_nt: TGCAGCGTACTCTTTGATAACTATGGCTACACCTTC

d_call: TRBD1
v_call: TRBV7-8
clone_size: NA
j_call: TRBJ2-5
cdr3_aa: CASSLGQTLETQYF
cdr3_nt: TGTGCCAGCAGCCTGGGACAGACTCTTGAGACCCAGTACTTC

d_call: NA
v_call: TRBV4-2
clone_size: NA
j_call: TRBJ1-1
cdr3_aa: CASSQDPSTGKRSEAFF
cdr3_nt: TGTGCCAGCAGCCAAGACCCGAGCACAGGGAAGAGATCTGAAGCTTTCTTT

d_call: NA
v_call: TRBV7-2
clone_size: NA
j_call: TRBJ2-5
cdr3_aa: CASSLARQETQYF
cdr3_nt: TGTGCCAGCAGCTTAGCTCGTCAAGAGACCCAGTACTTC

d_call: TRBD1
v_call: TRBV29-1
clone_size: NA
j_call: TRBJ2-1
cdr3_aa: CSVRDRGLNEQFF
cdr3_nt: TGCAGCGTCCGGGACAGGGGTCTCAATGAGCAGTTCTTC

d_call: NA
v_call: TRBV2
clone_size: once
j_call: TRBJ2-7
cdr3_aa: CASSATGTSTSYEQYF
cdr3_nt: TGTGCCAGCAGTGCTACCGGGACATCGACCTCCTACGAGCAGTACTTC

d_call: TRBD1
v_call: TRBV5-1
clone_size: NA
j_call: TRBJ2-2
cdr3_aa: CASSLKDSPGQGNTGELFF
cdr3_nt: TGCGCCAGCAGCTTGAAGGATTCGCCGGGACAGGGGAACACCGGGGAGCTGTTTTTT

d_call: NA
v_call: TRBV9
clone_size: NA
j_call: TRBJ1-2
cdr3_aa: CASSVDSNYGYTF
cdr3_nt: TGTGCCAGCAGCGTAGACAGTAACTATGGCTACACCTTC

d_call: TRBD2
v_call: TRBV12-5
clone_size: NA
j_call: TRBJ2-1
cdr3_aa: CASGLVPLVLAVANEQFF
cdr3_nt: TGTGCTAGTGGTTTGGTACCTCTGGTTCTAGCGGTAGCGAATGAGCAGTTCTTC

d_call: TRBD1
v_call: TRBV5-4
clone_size: NA
j_call: TRBJ1-2
cdr3_aa: CASSLRDRGYTF
cdr3_nt: TGTGCCAGCAGCCTCCGGGACAGAGGCTACACCTTC

d_call: TRBD2
v_call: TRBV5-1
clone_size: once
j_call: TRBJ2-1
cdr3_aa: CASSTSIGGDEQFF
cdr3_nt: TGCGCCAGCAGCACGTCTATTGGGGGGGATGAGCAGTTCTTC

d_call: NA
v_call: TRBV7-2
clone_size: NA
j_call: TRBJ1-2
cdr3_aa: CASTFYNYGYTF
cdr3_nt: TGTGCCAGCACCTTTTATAACTATGGCTACACCTTC

d_call: TRBD1
v_call: TRBV6-6
clone_size: once
j_call: TRBJ1-1
cdr3_aa: CASSYGDSMNTEAFF
cdr3_nt: TGTGCCAGCAGTTACGGGGACAGCATGAACACTGAAGCTTTCTTT

d_call: TRBD1
v_call: TRBV6-6
clone_size: NA
j_call: TRBJ1-2
cdr3_aa: CGASGQGNAGGYTF
cdr3_nt: TGTGGGGCTTCCGGACAGGGGAATGCAGGGGGCTACACCTTC

d_call: TRBD1
v_call: TRBV15
clone_size: NA
j_call: TRBJ2-7
cdr3_aa: CATSRDRVLEQYF
cdr3_nt: TGTGCCACCAGCAGGGACAGGGTGCTCGAGCAGTACTTC

d_call: NA
v_call: TRBV15
clone_size: NA
j_call: TRBJ2-1
cdr3_aa: CATSRDLNNEQFF
cdr3_nt: TGTGCCACCAGCAGAGATCTTAACAATGAGCAGTTCTTC